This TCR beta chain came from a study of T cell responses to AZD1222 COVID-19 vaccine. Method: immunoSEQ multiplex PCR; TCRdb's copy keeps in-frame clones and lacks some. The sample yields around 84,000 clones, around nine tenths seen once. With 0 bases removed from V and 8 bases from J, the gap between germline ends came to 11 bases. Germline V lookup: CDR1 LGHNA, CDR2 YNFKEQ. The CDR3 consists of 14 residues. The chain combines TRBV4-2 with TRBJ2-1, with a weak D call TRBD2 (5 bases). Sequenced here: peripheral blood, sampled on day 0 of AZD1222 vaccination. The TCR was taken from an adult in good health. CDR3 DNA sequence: TGTGCCAGCAGCCAAGATCAGGCGGGCGATGAGCAGTTCTTC. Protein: CASSQDQAGDEQFF.